Described below is a single TCR beta chain sequence and its context. Its antigen is currently unknown. Assay used: immunoSEQ multiplex PCR; TCRdb lists only in-frame clones, some missing. The data contain around 700,000 clones, about 78% of them singletons. The ends lost 6 bases at V and 1 base at J; junction bases unmatched: 9. The CDR3 sequence is 15 residues long. The germline V gene encodes CDR1 SGHAT and CDR2 FQNNGV. The data were taken from a study of shared clonotypes between healthy human individuals. Study-level results: Non-shared clonotypes were found to have lower generation probabilities than the clonotypes that were shared by all four of the sorted-subset donors.

This TCR came from a woman younger than 45 in good health. The V call is TRBV11-2, the J call TRBJ2-7; 7 bases are a match to TRBD2. Sequenced material: memory CD4+ T cells sorted from blood. Subset indicated: CD45RA-negative fraction. The CDR3 loop reads CASRSAGLHSYEQYF. CDR3 DNA: TGTGCCAGCAGGTCAGCGGGGCTACATTCCTACGAGCAGTACTTC.